This T cell receptor beta chain emerged from a study of CD4+ T cells in melanoma. Study observations and caveats: A reported correlation linked neoantigen-specific CD4+ T cells to CD8+, macrophage and B cell function. Neoantigen-specific CD4+ T cells in melanoma reportedly had diverse differentiation states.

Assay: immunoSEQ multiplex PCR; the TCRdb copy retains only in-frame clones and omits some. Here the sample spans roughly 150,000 clones, about nine tenths being singletons. There are 14 residues in the CDR3. Trimming cost V 4 bases and J 4 bases, with 14 bases left between them. CDR1 is SGHTS, CDR2 YDEGEE, per germline. This clone showed up just once. No antigen is known for it. The clonotype comes from a human donor with melanoma. This sequence joins TRBV5-8 and TRBJ1-2; no definite D call. Here the CDR3 reads CASSPHRLLYGYTF. The CDR3 DNA sequence: TGTGCCAGCAGCCCTCACAGACTCCTCTATGGCTACACCTTC.